The 24 T cell receptor beta chains in this list originate from one sample, sequenced in a study of brain T cells in children with intractable seizures. The assay was immunoSEQ multiplex PCR, and TCRdb's table has in-frame clones only and misses some. The sample records under 150,000 clones, roughly 94% being singletons. The sample was peripheral blood, taken at surgery. These receptors originate from a boy under two years old with hemimegalencephaly and intractable seizures.

This chain joins TRBV7-9 and TRBJ2-3; possible D gene TRBD2, 5 bases. The V and J ends lost 5 bases and 1 base respectively, with 10 bases between them. The germline CDR1 and CDR2 sequences are SEHNR and FQNEAQ (reference sequence). The CDR3 extends over 14 amino acids. CDR3 nucleotide sequence: TGTGCCAGCAGCCTTGGGCGGGGCACAGATACGCAGTATTTT. Amino acid sequence: CASSLGRGTDTQYF.

V usage is TRBV6-2 or TRBV6-3 and J usage is TRBJ2-7; 9 positions match TRBD2. With V trimmed by 0 bases and J by 6 bases, 6 bases remained unmatched. Germline V gene sequence: CDR1 MNHEY, CDR2 SVGEGT. This CDR3 contains 15 residues. CDR3 region: CASSYSEGTSPEQYF. The CDR3, as DNA: TGTGCCAGCAGTTACTCGGAGGGGACTAGCCCCGAGCAGTACTTC.

The chain links TRBV5-1 to TRBJ2-7, with TRBD2 identical over 12 bases. CDR3 length equals 16 residues. After removal of 3 bases from V and 8 bases from J, the junction contained 12 bases not matched to a gene. CDR1 and CDR2 (germline): SGHRS, YFSETQ. In DNA, the CDR3 is TGCGCCAGCAGCTCCGAAGAGACTAGCGGGAGAGTAAAGCAGTACTTC. Residues: CASSSEETSGRVKQYF.

This clone has only a few counts. The genes are TRBV27 and TRBJ1-5, with 11 nucleotides matching TRBD1. Germline V CDR1 and CDR2: MNHEY, SMNVEV (reference sequence). CDR3 length equals 14 residues. The junction had 1 base not matched to a gene; V was cut back by 2 bases and J by 7 bases. CDR3 in DNA: TGTGCCAGCAGTTTAAGGACAGGGGGCCAGCCCCAGCATTTT. Its protein is CASSLRTGGQPQHF.

The count of this clone is one. The chain recombines TRBV11-2 with TRBJ2-7; D is unresolved. Per germline, CDR1 SGHAT and CDR2 FQNNGV. V was pared by 6 bases and J by 3 bases, with 12 bases between. CDR3 length: 13 residues. The CDR3 spells CASSARPFYEQYF. CDR3 nucleotides: TGTGCCAGCAGTGCCCGCCCGTTCTACGAGCAGTACTTC. Using reference TRBV11-2 and TRBJ2-7 for the parts outside the CDR3, the full variable domain is EAGVAQSPRYKIIEKRQSVAFWCNPISGHATLYWYQQILGQGPKLLIQFQNNGVVDDSQLPKDRFSAERLKGVDSTLKIQPAKLEDSAVYLCASSARPFYEQYFGPGTRLTVT.

V and J are TRBV11-3 and TRBJ2-7; 7 positions match TRBD2. V was pared by 3 bases and J by 4 bases, with 3 bases of the junction left unmatched. This CDR3 region has 13 residues. Looked up from germline, CDR1 is SGHNT and CDR2 is YENEEA. CDR3 sequence reads: CASSFVGGYEQYF. The CDR3 coding sequence is TGTGCCAGCAGCTTTGTGGGGGGGTACGAGCAGTACTTC.

The genes are TRBV4-3 and TRBJ2-7, with D perhaps matching TRBD1 (6 bases). This CDR3 contains 13 residues. CDR1 LGHNA and CDR2 YSLEER come from the germline V gene. Trimming stripped 1 base from V and 5 bases from J, with 9 bases between. The CDR3 bases are TGCGCCAGCAGCCAAGTCCAGGGGAACGAGCAGTACTTC. Protein: CASSQVQGNEQYF.

The rearrangement joins TRBV6-2 or TRBV6-3 to TRBJ2-1; D possibly uses TRBD1 or TRBD2 (5 bases each). The germline V and J ends were trimmed by 2 bases and 5 bases, with 16 bases remaining between them. This CDR3 contains 16 residues. The germline V gene has CDR1 MNHEY and CDR2 SVGEGT. The CDR3 sequence: CASSYLMGEWNNEQFF. The DNA of the CDR3 is TGTGCCAGCAGTTACCTCATGGGGGAATGGAACAATGAGCAGTTCTTC.

The chain is built from TRBV30 and TRBJ2-3; 10 nucleotides match TRBD2. The CDR3 runs to 16 residues. Germline CDR1 is GTSNPN and CDR2 is SVGIG (reference sequence). V shed 0 bases and J 3 bases; nucleotides not matched to a gene: 6. DNA for the CDR3: TGTGCCTGGAGTGTACTTCTAGCGGGAGTGACAGATACGCAGTATTTT. Protein sequence: CAWSVLLAGVTDTQYF.

The chain carries TRBV28 and TRBJ1-3; no reliable D call. Germline V gene sequence: CDR1 MDHEN, CDR2 SYDVKM. V was clipped by 4 bases and J by 1 base, with 11 bases between them. This CDR3 is 15 amino acids long. The CDR3 loop reads CASSWDMASGNTIYF. The CDR3 DNA reads as TGTGCCAGCAGTTGGGATATGGCGTCTGGAAACACCATATATTTT. Looking up the rest from reference TRBV28 and TRBJ1-3 gives the full variable domain: DVKVTQSSRYLVKRTGEKVFLECVQDMDHENMFWYRQDPGLGLRLIYFSYDVKMKEKGDIPEGYSVSREKKERFSLILESASTNQTSMYLCASSWDMASGNTIYFGEGSWLTVV.

V gene TRBV11-2 combines with J gene TRBJ2-2; D is uncertain. Germline assignment: CDR1 SGHAT and CDR2 FQNNGV. The CDR3 extends over 17 amino acids. Trimming stripped 2 bases from V and 0 bases from J, with 13 bases between. This CDR3 is CASSLRMVAANTGELFF. CDR3 sequence (DNA): TGTGCCAGCAGCTTAAGAATGGTCGCGGCGAACACCGGGGAGCTGTTTTTT.

V gene TRBV7-9 combines with J gene TRBJ1-2; no definite D call. Germline V gene sequence: CDR1 SEHNR, CDR2 FQNEAQ (reference sequence). This CDR3 has 15 amino acids. The V end was cut by 3 bases, the J end by 0 bases, with 11 bases between. The CDR3 here is CASSLILSANYGYTF. CDR3 DNA sequence: TGTGCCAGCAGCTTGATCCTTTCGGCTAACTATGGCTACACCTTC.

The chain uses TRBV12-5 and TRBJ1-2, with D possibly TRBD1 on 5 matching bases. There are 12 residues in the CDR3. V was shortened by 5 bases and J by 2 bases, with 6 bases between the two germline ends. Germline lookup yields CDR1 LGHNT and CDR2 FRNRAP. The chain's CDR3 is CASGGGNYGYTF. CDR3 nucleotide sequence: TGTGCTAGTGGTGGGGGGAACTATGGCTACACCTTC.

The chain employs TRBV6-1 and TRBJ2-7; D possibly matches TRBD1 or TRBD2 (5 bases each). The length of the CDR3 is 16 residues. Germline lookup yields CDR1 MNHNS and CDR2 SASEGT. The V end lost 3 bases, the J end lost 3 bases, and 18 bases lay between the germline ends. The CDR3 reads CASSDSSGRMNYEQYF. The CDR3 coding sequence is TGTGCCAGCAGTGATTCATCGGGACGGATGAACTACGAGCAGTACTTC.

This clone was found once. This rearrangement joins TRBV7-8 to TRBJ1-6; D gene unclear. This CDR3 is 14 amino acids long. V lost 2 bases and J lost 9, with 11 bases in between. Germline V gene sequence: CDR1 SGHVS, CDR2 FQNEAQ. CDR3 nucleotide sequence: TGTGCCAGCAGCTTAAGGTCTTGGGTTTCACCCCTCCACTTT. Residues: CASSLRSWVSPLHF.

The chain couples TRBV7-3 to TRBJ2-2, with D possibly TRBD2 on 6 matching bases. The CDR3 is 17 residues long. With 1 base removed from V and 5 bases from J, the gap between germline ends came to 17 bases. Germline V CDR1 and CDR2: SGHTA, FQGTGA. The CDR3 DNA follows: TGTGCCAGCAGCTTAATGGGGAGGTGGAGGAGGACCGGGGAGCTGTTTTTT. Translating it yields CASSLMGRWRRTGELFF. The entire variable domain, with the rest obtained from reference TRBV7-3 and TRBJ2-2, is as follows: GAGVSQTPSNKVTEKGKYVELRCDPISGHTALYWYRQSLGQGPEFLIYFQGTGAADDSGLPNDRFFAVRPEGSVSTLKIQRTERGDSAVYLCASSLMGRWRRTGELFFGEGSRLTVL.

This chain connects TRBV5-1 to TRBJ2-7; 8 nucleotides match TRBD1. Germline assignment: CDR1 SGHRS and CDR2 YFSETQ. V was pared by 7 bases and J by 3 bases, with 12 bases of the junction left unmatched. The length of the CDR3 is 15 residues. The CDR3 here is CASQAGTGVNYEQYF. The CDR3 DNA reads TGCGCCAGCCAAGCCGGGACAGGCGTGAACTACGAGCAGTACTTC.

This clone appeared once. This sequence joins TRBV29-1 and TRBJ2-1; 11 nucleotides agree with TRBD2. V trimming: 6 bases; J trimming: 0 bases; junction bases outside the gene matches: 4. CDR3 length: 15 residues. The germline gives CDR1 SQVTM, CDR2 ANQGSEA. Here the CDR3 DNA reads TGCAGCGTGGAGGGACTAGCGGTCTCCTACAATGAGCAGTTCTTC. It encodes CSVEGLAVSYNEQFF.

The chain links TRBV4-1 to TRBJ2-3, with TRBD2 matching 10 bases. Germline V gene data show CDR1 as MGHRA and CDR2 as YSYEKL. The CDR3 has 17 amino acids. V lost 4 bases, J lost 5 bases, and 12 bases stayed unmatched. CDR3 bases: TGCGCCAGCAGCCCAGGGCATGGGACTAGCGATTTAGATACGCAGTATTTT. Translating it yields CASSPGHGTSDLDTQYF.

The chain combines TRBV4-1 with TRBJ2-3; D might be TRBD1 or TRBD2, each matching 5 bases. V was pared by 3 bases and J by 4 bases, with 14 bases between. The CDR3 covers 15 residues. From germline, CDR1 is MGHRA and CDR2 YSYEKL. The CDR3: CASSHGAWAPDTQYF. The CDR3 DNA is TGCGCCAGCAGCCACGGGGCTTGGGCCCCAGATACGCAGTATTTT.

This chain uses TRBV18 with TRBJ2-5, with TRBD1 matching over 7 bases. This CDR3 spans 15 amino acids. CDR1 is KGHSH, CDR2 LQKENI, per germline. With 2 bases clipped from V and 5 bases from J, the junction kept 8 bases outside the gene matches. CDR3 in amino acids: CASSPRAGGEETQYF. CDR3 nucleotides: TGTGCCAGCTCACCAAGGGCAGGGGGTGAGGAGACCCAGTACTTC.

This sequence joins TRBV9 and TRBJ1-1; D might be TRBD1 (6 bases). The length of the CDR3 is 13 residues. Trimming took 1 base from V and 3 from J, leaving 7 bases between them. Germline CDR1 reads SGDLS; CDR2 reads YYNGEE. CDR3 amino acids: CASSVYRDTEAFF. The CDR3 DNA reads TGTGCCAGCAGCGTATACAGGGACACTGAAGCTTTCTTT.

The chain carries TRBV7-9 and TRBJ1-1; no definite D call. Germline V gene sequence: CDR1 SEHNR, CDR2 FQNEAQ (reference sequence). This CDR3 has 12 residues. The V end was cut by 5 bases, the J end by 4 bases, with 8 bases between. The CDR3 DNA reads as TGTGCCAGCAGCATTCAGGTCACTGAAGCTTTCTTT. The encoded protein is CASSIQVTEAFF.

The chain uses TRBV6-4 and TRBJ2-1; possible D gene TRBD2, 6 bases. Germline V CDR1 and CDR2: MRHNA, SNTAGT. Trimming removed 5 bases at V and 3 bases at J, with 11 bases between. This CDR3 region has 14 residues. CDR3 region: CASSPGTRYNEQFF. As DNA, the CDR3 is TGTGCCAGCAGTCCCGGGACTCGCTACAATGAGCAGTTCTTC.